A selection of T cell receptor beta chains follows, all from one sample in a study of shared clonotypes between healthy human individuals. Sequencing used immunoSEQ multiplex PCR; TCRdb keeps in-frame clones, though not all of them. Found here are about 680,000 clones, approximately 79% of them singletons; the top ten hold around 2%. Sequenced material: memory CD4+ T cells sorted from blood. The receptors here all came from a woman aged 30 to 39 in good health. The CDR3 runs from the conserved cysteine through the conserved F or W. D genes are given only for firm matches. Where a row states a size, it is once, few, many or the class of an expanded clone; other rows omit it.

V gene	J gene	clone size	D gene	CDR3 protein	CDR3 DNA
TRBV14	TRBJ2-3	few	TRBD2	CASSPPGLAGGLDTQYF	TGTGCCAGCAGCCCTCCGGGACTAGCGGGAGGGTTGGATACGCAGTATTTT
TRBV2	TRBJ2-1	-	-	CASRRRPALEQFF	TGTGCCAGCAGGCGGCGACCAGCCCTAGAGCAGTTCTTC
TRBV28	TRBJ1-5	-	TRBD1	CASSFGSARTGPINQPQHF	TGTGCCAGCAGTTTTGGATCTGCTCGGACAGGGCCTATCAATCAGCCCCAGCATTTT
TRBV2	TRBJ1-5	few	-	CATGGNNQPQHF	TGTGCCACGGGGGGCAACAATCAGCCCCAGCATTTT
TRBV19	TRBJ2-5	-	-	CASSGRQRRETQYF	TGTGCCAGTAGCGGGCGGCAGAGAAGGGAAACCCAGTACTTC
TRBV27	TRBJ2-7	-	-	CASSLNYFSYEQYF	TGTGCCAGCAGTTTAAACTATTTCTCCTACGAGCAGTACTTC
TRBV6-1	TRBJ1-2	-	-	CASRLWGGDGYTF	TGTGCCAGCAGACTCTGGGGAGGAGATGGCTACACCTTC
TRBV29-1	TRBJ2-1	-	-	CSVEAGREQFF	TGCAGCGTTGAGGCGGGTCGAGAGCAGTTCTTC
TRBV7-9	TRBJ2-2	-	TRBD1	CASSPRTGQGTGELFF	TGTGCCAGCAGCCCACGGACGGGACAGGGGACCGGGGAGCTGTTTTTT
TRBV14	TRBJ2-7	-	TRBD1	CASSQGQGVPVQYF	TGTGCCAGCAGCCAGGGACAGGGGGTTCCCGTGCAGTACTTC
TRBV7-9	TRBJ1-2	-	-	CASSLGGGMSYGYTF	TGTGCCAGCAGCTTAGGGGGAGGTATGTCCTATGGCTACACCTTC
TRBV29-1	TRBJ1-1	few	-	CSLGTDERKAFF	TGCAGCCTTGGGACCGATGAGCGGAAAGCTTTCTTT
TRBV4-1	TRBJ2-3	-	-	CASSQSSPSTDTQYF	TGCGCCAGCAGCCAAAGCTCGCCCAGCACAGATACGCAGTATTTT
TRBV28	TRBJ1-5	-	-	CASGRGTHQPQHF	TGTGCCAGCGGACGTGGGACACATCAGCCCCAGCATTTT
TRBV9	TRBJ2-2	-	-	CASSGYAGELFF	TGTGCCAGCAGCGGATACGCCGGGGAGCTGTTTTTT
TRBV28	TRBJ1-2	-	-	CASSLSSSYRGPYGYTF	TGTGCCAGCAGCCTTTCCTCCTCTTACCGTGGACCTTATGGCTACACCTTC
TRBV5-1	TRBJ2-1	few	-	CASSLDRPDYNEQFF	TGCGCCAGCAGCTTGGACAGGCCCGACTACAATGAGCAGTTCTTC
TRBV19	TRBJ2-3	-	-	CASSNPRLEIQADTQYF	TGTGCCAGTAGTAACCCCCGACTTGAGATACAAGCAGATACGCAGTATTTT
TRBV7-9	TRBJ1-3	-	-	CASSLGANTIYF	TGTGCCAGCAGCTTAGGCGCAAACACCATATATTTT
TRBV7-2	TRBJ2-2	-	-	CASSLVAGTGELFF	TGTGCCAGCAGCTTAGTTGCGGGCACCGGGGAGCTGTTTTTT
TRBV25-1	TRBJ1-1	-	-	CASSSAGTEAFF	TGTGCCAGCAGTTCGGCTGGGACTGAAGCTTTCTTT
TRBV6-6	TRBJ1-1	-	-	CASIFAGGSNTEAFF	TGTGCCAGCATTTTTGCAGGAGGTTCCAACACTGAAGCTTTCTTT
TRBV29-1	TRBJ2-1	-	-	CSVEPYLDNEQFF	TGCAGCGTTGAACCGTACCTGGACAATGAGCAGTTCTTC
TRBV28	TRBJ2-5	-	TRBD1	CASSRQGAETQYF	TGTGCCAGCAGCCGACAGGGGGCGGAGACCCAGTACTTC
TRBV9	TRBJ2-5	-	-	CASSFGWGQETQYF	TGTGCCAGCAGCTTTGGGTGGGGTCAAGAGACCCAGTACTTC
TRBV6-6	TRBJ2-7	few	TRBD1	CASSYSRQGGHEQYF	TGTGCCAGCAGTTACTCCAGACAGGGTGGCCACGAGCAGTACTTC
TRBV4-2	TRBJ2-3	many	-	CASSQDAQGGNTDTQYF	TGTGCCAGCAGCCAAGACGCCCAGGGCGGAAACACAGATACGCAGTATTTT
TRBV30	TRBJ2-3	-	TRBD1	CAWSKDRGSDTQYF	TGTGCCTGGAGTAAGGACAGGGGGAGCGATACGCAGTATTTT
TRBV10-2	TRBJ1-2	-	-	CASSNNRVGGYTF	TGCGCCAGCAGTAATAACAGGGTGGGCGGCTACACCTTC
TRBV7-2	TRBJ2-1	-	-	CASSLASGTYNEQFF	TGTGCCAGCAGCTTAGCTAGCGGAACCTACAATGAGCAGTTCTTC
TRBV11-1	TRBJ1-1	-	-	CASSLVMNTEAFF	TGTGCCAGCAGCTTAGTCATGAACACTGAAGCTTTCTTT
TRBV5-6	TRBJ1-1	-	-	CASSVRAHWADTEAFF	TGTGCCAGCAGCGTAAGGGCTCATTGGGCTGACACTGAAGCTTTCTTT
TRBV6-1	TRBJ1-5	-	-	CASSRGGGSNQPQHF	TGTGCCAGCAGTCGGGGCGGGGGGAGCAATCAGCCCCAGCATTTT
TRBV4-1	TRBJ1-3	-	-	CASSQGPQRTPSGNTIYF	TGCGCCAGCAGCCAAGGGCCCCAGCGGACTCCCTCTGGAAACACCATATATTTT
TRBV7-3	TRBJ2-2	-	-	CATRARGGTGELFF	TGTGCTACCCGGGCGAGGGGTGGCACCGGGGAGCTGTTTTTT
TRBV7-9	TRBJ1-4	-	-	CASSTDSGNNEKLFF	TGTGCCAGCAGTACAGACAGCGGGAATAATGAAAAACTGTTTTTT
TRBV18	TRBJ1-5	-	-	CASSPPGVRNQPQHF	TGTGCCAGCTCACCACCGGGGGTTCGCAATCAGCCCCAGCATTTT
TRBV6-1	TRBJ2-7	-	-	CASSEGAAKVYEQYF	TGTGCCAGCAGTGAAGGGGCAGCAAAAGTCTACGAGCAGTACTTC
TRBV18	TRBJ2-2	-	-	CASSPPSTPEWRELFF	TGTGCCAGCTCACCACCGTCTACGCCAGAGTGGCGGGAGCTGTTTTTT
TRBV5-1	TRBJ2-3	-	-	CASSLSGGNTDTQYF	TGCGCCAGCAGCTTGTCTGGCGGGAACACAGATACGCAGTATTTT
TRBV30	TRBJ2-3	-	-	CAWSGLAADTQYF	TGTGCCTGGAGTGGGCTAGCCGCAGATACGCAGTATTTT
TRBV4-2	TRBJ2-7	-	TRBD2	CASSQAPGLAGGSSYEQYF	TGTGCCAGCAGCCAAGCACCGGGACTAGCGGGAGGGAGCTCCTACGAGCAGTACTTC
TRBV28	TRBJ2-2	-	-	CASIFAGRSNTGELFF	TGTGCCAGCATTTTTGCGGGACGGTCGAACACCGGGGAGCTGTTTTTT
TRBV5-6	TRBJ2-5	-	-	CASSEALVHQETQYF	TGTGCCAGCAGCGAGGCCCTAGTACACCAAGAGACCCAGTACTTC
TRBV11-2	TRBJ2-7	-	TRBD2	CASSRLAEGFYEQYF	TGTGCCAGCAGTCGACTAGCGGAGGGGTTTTACGAGCAGTACTTC
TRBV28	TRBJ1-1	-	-	CASSLTPRTTEAFF	TGTGCCAGCAGTTTGACACCCCGGACCACTGAAGCTTTCTTT
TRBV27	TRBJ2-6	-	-	CASSRGGGANVLTF	TGTGCCAGCAGTCGGGGAGGTGGGGCCAACGTCCTGACTTTC
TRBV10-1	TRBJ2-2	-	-	CASSMGERGTGELFF	TGCGCCAGCAGTATGGGGGAGAGGGGTACCGGGGAGCTGTTTTTT
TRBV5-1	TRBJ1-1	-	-	CASSNRGDTEAFF	TGCGCCAGCAGCAACCGGGGGGACACTGAAGCTTTCTTT
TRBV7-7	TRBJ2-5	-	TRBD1	CASSLGTGGQETQYF	TGTGCCAGCAGCTTGGGGACAGGGGGACAAGAGACCCAGTACTTC
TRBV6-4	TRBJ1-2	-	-	CASNDTGHPTNYGYTF	TGTGCCAGCAACGATACGGGACACCCTACTAACTATGGCTACACCTTC
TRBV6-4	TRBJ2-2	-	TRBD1	CASSAGDSPGELFF	TGTGCCAGCAGTGCCGGGGACAGTCCCGGGGAGCTGTTTTTT
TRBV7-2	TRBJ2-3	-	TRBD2	CASSPRAGGPSDTQYF	TGTGCCAGCAGCCCTCGGGCGGGAGGGCCTTCGGATACGCAGTATTTT
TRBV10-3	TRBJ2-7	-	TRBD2	CAITGLAGGIEQYF	TGTGCCATCACTGGACTAGCGGGAGGGATAGAGCAGTACTTC
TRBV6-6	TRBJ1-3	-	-	CASKQGGNTIYF	TGTGCCAGTAAACAGGGCGGAAACACCATATATTTT
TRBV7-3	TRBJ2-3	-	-	CASSFVDTDTQYF	TGTGCCAGCAGCTTTGTCGACACAGATACGCAGTATTTT
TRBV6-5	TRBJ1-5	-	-	CASRGGSNQPQHF	TGTGCCAGCAGGGGGGGAAGTAATCAGCCCCAGCATTTT
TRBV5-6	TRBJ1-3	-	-	CASSLAGNTIYF	TGTGCCAGCAGCTTGGCCGGCAACACCATATATTTT